The rows below give T cell receptor beta chains drawn from one sample of a study of Ad26.COV2.S vaccination and SARS-CoV-2 variants. Only in-frame clones appear in the TCRdb table, and some are missing; sequencing was by immunoSEQ multiplex PCR. The top ten hold 2.5% to 3.5% of the sample, which has roughly 380,000 clones, about 85% seen once. The source was peripheral blood, collected in a trial of Ad26.COV2.S vaccine versus placebo. Receptors originate from a person aged 18 to 65 who received the Ad26.COV2.S COVID-19 vaccine or a placebo. The CDR3 runs from the conserved cysteine through the conserved F or W. Fields, in order: J gene, clone size, V gene, D gene, CDR3 protein, CDR3 DNA. D genes are given only for firm matches. A row's size may be missing; if present it is once, few, many or a size class.

>TRBJ1-5|-|TRBV18|-
CASSLKDSNQPQHF
TGTGCCAGCTCACTAAAGGATAGCAATCAGCCCCAGCATTTT
>TRBJ1-6|-|TRBV2|TRBD1
CASSSRTGVNSPLHF
TGTGCCAGCAGCTCCAGGACAGGGGTAAATTCACCCCTCCACTTT
>TRBJ1-1|-|TRBV7-9|-
CASRRFGSGENTEAFF
TGTGCCAGCAGACGCTTCGGTTCCGGGGAAAACACTGAAGCTTTCTTT
>TRBJ2-7|-|TRBV10-1|TRBD1
CASSESLPGTGTYEQYF
TGCGCCAGCAGTGAGTCTTTACCCGGGACAGGAACCTACGAGCAGTACTTC
>TRBJ2-1|-|TRBV29-1|-
CSVARGGNSYNEQFF
TGCAGCGTTGCAAGGGGCGGGAACTCCTACAATGAGCAGTTCTTC
>TRBJ1-3|-|TRBV9|-
CASSVGWADSGNTIYF
TGTGCCAGCAGCGTAGGTTGGGCAGATTCTGGAAACACCATATATTTT
>TRBJ1-4|-|TRBV7-6|-
CASSLGPSQNEKLFF
TGTGCCAGCAGCTTAGGGCCGTCACAAAATGAAAAACTGTTTTTT
>TRBJ2-5|-|TRBV5-4|TRBD1
CASSLGQGSTGETQYF
TGTGCCAGCAGCTTGGGACAGGGGTCCACCGGTGAGACCCAGTACTTC
>TRBJ2-1|few|TRBV10-2|TRBD2
CASSGLAGGTDEQFF
TGCGCCAGCAGTGGACTAGCGGGGGGCACCGATGAGCAGTTCTTC
>TRBJ2-3|-|TRBV28|TRBD1
CASSPRDRTQGTQYF
TGTGCCAGCAGTCCCCGGGACAGGACCCAGGGTACGCAGTATTTT
>TRBJ2-1|-|TRBV9|TRBD2
CASSALLAGGTYNEQFF
TGTGCCAGCAGCGCCCTACTAGCGGGAGGGACTTACAATGAGCAGTTCTTC
>TRBJ1-2|many|TRBV7-9|-
CASSSFRDGGRPGYTF
TGTGCCAGCAGCTCTTTCCGGGACGGGGGGCGTCCTGGCTACACCTTC
>TRBJ2-1|once|TRBV6-5|-
CASSYSPPSSYNEQFF
TGTGCCAGCAGTTACTCTCCCCCCAGCTCCTACAATGAGCAGTTCTTC
>TRBJ1-4|-|TRBV6-5|-
CASSRDATNEKLFF
TGTGCCAGCTCCCGGGACGCAACTAATGAAAAACTGTTTTTT
>TRBJ2-7|-|TRBV1|-
CTSRSTADPSLDEQYF
TGCACCAGCCGGTCCACGGCAGACCCCTCGCTCGACGAGCAGTACTTC
>TRBJ1-5|-|TRBV4-3|-
CASSQDRYSNQPQHF
TGCGCCAGCAGCCAAGACCGATATAGCAATCAGCCCCAGCATTTT
>TRBJ2-5|-|TRBV20-1|TRBD1
CGTGVGETQYF
TGCGGAACAGGGGTGGGAGAGACCCAGTACTTC
>TRBJ2-7|-|TRBV6-6|TRBD1
CASSTGQGGYEQYF
TGTGCCAGCAGCACCGGACAGGGGGGCTACGAGCAGTACTTC
>TRBJ1-3|-|TRBV7-6|-
CASSEQDTSGNTIYF
TGTGCCAGCAGCGAACAGGATACCTCTGGAAACACCATATATTTT
>TRBJ2-7|many|TRBV5-5|-
CASSLVSAGYEQYF
TGTGCCAGCAGCTTGGTTTCCGCCGGCTACGAGCAGTACTTC
>TRBJ1-5|-|TRBV28|-
CASSFSDYSNQPQHF
TGTGCCAGCAGTTTTTCTGATTATAGCAATCAGCCCCAGCATTTT
>TRBJ1-1|-|TRBV3-1/TRBV3-2|-
CASSQRGEDTEAFF
TGTGCCAGCAGCCAGAGGGGGGAAGACACTGAAGCTTTCTTT
>TRBJ2-1|-|TRBV28|-
CASSFGDLLANEQFF
TGTGCCAGCAGTTTCGGGGACTTGCTAGCCAATGAGCAGTTCTTC
>TRBJ2-7|-|TRBV2|-
CASSEESNRSYEQYF
TGTGCCAGCAGTGAAGAGTCAAACAGATCCTACGAGCAGTACTTC
>TRBJ1-6|-|TRBV27|-
CASSSYREYVVEGLYNSPLHF
TGTGCCAGCAGTTCATACAGGGAGTATGTGGTAGAGGGCCTCTATAATTCACCCCTCCACTTT
>TRBJ2-5|-|TRBV18|-
CASSPPPGETQYF
TGTGCCAGCTCACCACCCCCGGGGGAGACCCAGTACTTC
>TRBJ1-5|-|TRBV7-9|-
CASSHQNQPQHF
TGTGCCAGCAGCCATCAGAATCAGCCCCAGCATTTT
>TRBJ1-1|few|TRBV14|-
CASSPQRPRTEAFF
TGTGCCAGCAGCCCACAAAGACCCAGAACTGAAGCTTTCTTT
>TRBJ2-5|-|TRBV7-6|TRBD2
CASSLAVAGAGETQYF
TGTGCCAGCAGCTTAGCAGTAGCGGGAGCGGGAGAGACCCAGTACTTC
>TRBJ1-1|-|TRBV27|TRBD1
CASSRQGGVTEAFF
TGTGCCAGCAGTAGACAGGGGGGGGTCACTGAAGCTTTCTTT
>TRBJ2-5|-|TRBV5-4|-
CASRPDAANQETQYF
TGTGCCAGCAGGCCGGACGCGGCTAACCAAGAGACCCAGTACTTC
>TRBJ2-7|-|TRBV7-8|-
CASSLALAPYEQYF
TGTGCCAGCAGCTTAGCCCTAGCGCCCTACGAGCAGTACTTC
>TRBJ1-4|-|TRBV12-5|-
CASGWNEKLFF
TGTGCTAGTGGTTGGAATGAAAAACTGTTTTTT
>TRBJ2-5|-|TRBV27|TRBD2
CASSPPGTSGQETQYF
TGTGCCAGCAGTCCCCCCGGGACTAGCGGCCAAGAGACCCAGTACTTC
>TRBJ2-1|many|TRBV3-1/TRBV3-2|-
CASSPSPGGFYNEQFF
TGTGCCAGCAGCCCTAGCCCCGGGGGTTTTTACAATGAGCAGTTCTTC
>TRBJ2-5|-|TRBV7-2|-
CASSPKGVETQYF
TGTGCCAGCAGCCCAAAAGGGGTGGAGACCCAGTACTTC
>TRBJ2-2|-|TRBV10-3|-
CASRTGLGGELFF
TGTGCCAGCAGAACAGGGTTAGGCGGGGAGCTGTTTTTT
>TRBJ2-7|-|TRBV15|TRBD1
CATSRGQGAADFYEQYF
TGTGCCACCAGCAGAGGACAGGGAGCGGCCGACTTCTACGAGCAGTACTTC
>TRBJ2-7|-|TRBV2|-
CASSGRDGSYEQYF
TGTGCCAGCAGTGGCAGGGACGGCTCCTACGAGCAGTACTTC
>TRBJ2-3|-|TRBV28|-
CASSPDRAIASTDTQYF
TGTGCCAGCAGCCCGGACAGAGCTATAGCTAGCACAGATACGCAGTATTTT
>TRBJ2-1|-|TRBV5-1|-
CASSLDSHNEQFF
TGCGCCAGCAGCCTTGACAGCCACAATGAGCAGTTCTTC
>TRBJ2-2|few|TRBV5-1|-
CASSYSTGNTGELFF
TGCGCCAGCAGCTACTCGACAGGGAACACCGGGGAGCTGTTTTTT
>TRBJ2-5|once|TRBV15|-
CATSRGRETQYF
TGTGCCACCAGCAGAGGTCGAGAGACCCAGTACTTC
>TRBJ1-5|few|TRBV27|-
CASSFVNNQPQHF
TGTGCCAGCAGTTTTGTGAACAATCAGCCCCAGCATTTT
>TRBJ1-2|once|TRBV2|-
CAGVRQLANYGYTF
TGTGCCGGGGTGAGACAGCTAGCTAACTATGGCTACACCTTC